The rows below give T cell receptor beta chains drawn from one sample of a study of blood T cell repertoires in COVID-19. Measured with immunoSEQ multiplex PCR; TCRdb has only the in-frame clones, and not every one. Among hundreds of thousands of clones listed, roughly 80% were seen once. The specimen sequenced was peripheral blood. Receptors originate from a woman of 80 years or more with acute or convalescent COVID-19. The CDR3 runs from the conserved cysteine through the conserved F or W. Fields, in order: V gene, J gene, clone size, D gene, CDR3 DNA, CDR3 protein. D genes are given only for firm matches. A clone size is listed for some rows: how often the clone was seen (once, few, many), or a class if it is expanded.

V: TRBV12-3/TRBV12-4
J: TRBJ1-2
size: -
D: TRBD1
DNA: TGTGCCAGCAGAACACAGGGGAACTATGGCTACACCTTC
CDR3: CASRTQGNYGYTF

V: TRBV27
J: TRBJ2-3
size: once
D: TRBD1
DNA: TGTGCCAGCAGTTTATTTAGTAGGGGGCTCAGGAAGTATTTT
CDR3: CASSLFSRGLRKYF

V: TRBV29-1
J: TRBJ1-2
size: -
D: TRBD1
DNA: TGCAGCGTTACGGACAGGGGTCATGAAGGCTACACCTTC
CDR3: CSVTDRGHEGYTF

V: TRBV4-1
J: TRBJ2-2
size: -
D: TRBD2
DNA: TGCGCCAGCAGCCAAGATGCTACTGGACTAGCGGGGGGCCCGGGCACCGGGGAGCTGTTTTTT
CDR3: CASSQDATGLAGGPGTGELFF

V: TRBV19
J: TRBJ1-2
size: -
D: TRBD1
DNA: TGTGCCAGTGCGGGACAGGGACATAACTATGGCTACACCTTC
CDR3: CASAGQGHNYGYTF

V: TRBV11-2
J: TRBJ1-5
size: few
D: TRBD1
DNA: TGTGCCAGCAGCCTTACAGGGGCGGTCAATCAGCCCCAGCATTTT
CDR3: CASSLTGAVNQPQHF

V: TRBV7-9
J: TRBJ2-7
size: -
D: -
DNA: TGTGCCAGCAGCTTCCTCGGGTCCTACGAGCAGTACTTC
CDR3: CASSFLGSYEQYF

V: TRBV7-2
J: TRBJ1-5
size: -
D: TRBD1
DNA: TGTGCCAGCAGCTTTCAGACAGGGGGTCAGCCCCAGCATTTT
CDR3: CASSFQTGGQPQHF

V: TRBV3-1/TRBV3-2
J: TRBJ1-4
size: -
D: TRBD1
DNA: TGTGCCAGCAGCCAAGCGAGGGACAGCCTCAATGAAAAACTGTTTTTT
CDR3: CASSQARDSLNEKLFF

V: TRBV5-3
J: TRBJ1-4
size: -
D: -
DNA: TGTGCCAGAAGCTGTGGGGTAGGGGGTGAAAAACTGTTTTTT
CDR3: CARSCGVGGEKLFF